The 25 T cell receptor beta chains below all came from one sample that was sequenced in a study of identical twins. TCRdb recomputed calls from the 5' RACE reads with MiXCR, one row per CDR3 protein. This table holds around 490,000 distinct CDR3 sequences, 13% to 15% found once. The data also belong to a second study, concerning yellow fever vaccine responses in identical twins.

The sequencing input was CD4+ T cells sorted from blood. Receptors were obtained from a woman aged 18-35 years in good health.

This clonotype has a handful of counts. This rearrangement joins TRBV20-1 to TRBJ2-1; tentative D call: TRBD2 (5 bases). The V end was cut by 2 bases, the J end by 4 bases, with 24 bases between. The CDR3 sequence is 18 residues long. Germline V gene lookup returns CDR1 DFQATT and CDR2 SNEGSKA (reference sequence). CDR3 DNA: TGCAGTGCTAGATCCACGGCGGCCGCAGGACTCCGTTACAATGAGCAGTTCTTC. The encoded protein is CSARSTAAAGLRYNEQFF.

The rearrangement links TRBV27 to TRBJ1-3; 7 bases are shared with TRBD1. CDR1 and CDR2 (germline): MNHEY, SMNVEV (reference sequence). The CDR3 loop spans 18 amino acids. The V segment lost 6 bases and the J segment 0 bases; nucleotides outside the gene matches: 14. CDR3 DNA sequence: TGTGCCAGCAGCCCTCGGTGGCTTCAGGGGGTCTCTGGAAACACCATATATTTT. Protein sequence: CASSPRWLQGVSGNTIYF.

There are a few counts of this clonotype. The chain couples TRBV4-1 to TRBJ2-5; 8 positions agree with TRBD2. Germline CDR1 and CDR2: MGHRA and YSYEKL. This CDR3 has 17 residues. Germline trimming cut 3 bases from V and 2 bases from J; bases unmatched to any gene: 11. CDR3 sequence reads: CASSQPQTSAKQETQYF. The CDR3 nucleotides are TGCGCCAGCAGCCAGCCCCAGACTAGCGCGAAGCAAGAGACCCAGTACTTC.

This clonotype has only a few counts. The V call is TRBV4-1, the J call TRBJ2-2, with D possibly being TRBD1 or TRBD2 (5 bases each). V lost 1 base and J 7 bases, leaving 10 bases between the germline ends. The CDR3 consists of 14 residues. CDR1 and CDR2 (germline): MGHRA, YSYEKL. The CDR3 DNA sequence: TGCGCCAGCAGCCAAGTGGGGGAAGTCGGGGAGCTGTTTTTT. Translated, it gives CASSQVGEVGELFF.

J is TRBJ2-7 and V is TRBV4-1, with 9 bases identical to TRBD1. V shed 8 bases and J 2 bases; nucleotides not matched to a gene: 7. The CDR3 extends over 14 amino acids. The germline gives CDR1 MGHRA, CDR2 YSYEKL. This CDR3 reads CASALGTGTYEQYF. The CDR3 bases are TGCGCCAGCGCCCTCGGGACAGGGACCTACGAGCAGTACTTC.

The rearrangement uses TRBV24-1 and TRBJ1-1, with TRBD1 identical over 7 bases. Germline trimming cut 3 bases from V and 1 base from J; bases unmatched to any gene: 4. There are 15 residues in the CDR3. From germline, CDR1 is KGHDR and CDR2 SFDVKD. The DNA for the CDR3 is TGTGCCACCAGTGATACCCGGGACAGGAACACTGAAGCTTTCTTT. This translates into CATSDTRDRNTEAFF.

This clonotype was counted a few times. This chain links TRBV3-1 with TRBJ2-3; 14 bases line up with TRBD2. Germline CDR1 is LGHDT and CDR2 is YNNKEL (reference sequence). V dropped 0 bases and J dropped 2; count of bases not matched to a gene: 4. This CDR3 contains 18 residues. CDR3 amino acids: CASSQEKGLAGDTDTQYF. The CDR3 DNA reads TGTGCCAGCAGCCAAGAAAAGGGACTAGCGGGGGACACAGATACGCAGTATTTT.

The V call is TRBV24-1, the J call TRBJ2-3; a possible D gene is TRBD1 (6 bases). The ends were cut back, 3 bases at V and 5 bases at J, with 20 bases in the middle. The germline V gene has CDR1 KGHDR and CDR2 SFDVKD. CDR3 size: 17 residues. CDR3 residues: CATSDPSRGPWGDTQYF. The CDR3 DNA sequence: TGTGCCACCAGTGATCCCTCCAGGGGTCCATGGGGAGATACGCAGTATTTT.

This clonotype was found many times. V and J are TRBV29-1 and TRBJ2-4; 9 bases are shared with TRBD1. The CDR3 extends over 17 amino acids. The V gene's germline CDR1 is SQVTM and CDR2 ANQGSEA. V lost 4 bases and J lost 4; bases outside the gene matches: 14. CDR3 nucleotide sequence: TGCAGCGTTGTGGGAGGACAGGGGACTATGAGTAAAAACATTCAGTACTTC. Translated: CSVVGGQGTMSKNIQYF.

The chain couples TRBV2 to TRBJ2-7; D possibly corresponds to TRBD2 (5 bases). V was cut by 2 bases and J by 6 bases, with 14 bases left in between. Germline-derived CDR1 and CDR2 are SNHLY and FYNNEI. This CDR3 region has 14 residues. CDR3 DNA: TGTGCCAGCAGTGAAACACGGGGTCGGGCCGAGCAGTACGTC. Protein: CASSETRGRAEQYV.

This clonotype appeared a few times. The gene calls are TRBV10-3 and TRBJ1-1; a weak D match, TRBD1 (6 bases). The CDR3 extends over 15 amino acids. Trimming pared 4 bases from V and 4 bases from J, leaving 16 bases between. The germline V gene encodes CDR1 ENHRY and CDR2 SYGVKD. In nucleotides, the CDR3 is TGTGCCATCAGTGGACCGGGACACGAAACCACTGAAGCTTTCTTT. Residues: CAISGPGHETTEAFF.

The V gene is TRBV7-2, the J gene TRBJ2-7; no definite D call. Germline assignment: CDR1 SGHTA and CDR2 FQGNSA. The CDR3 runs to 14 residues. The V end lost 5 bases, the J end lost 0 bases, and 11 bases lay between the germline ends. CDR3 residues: CASSAYSPSYEQYF. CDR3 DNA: TGTGCCAGCAGCGCTTACTCCCCCTCCTACGAGCAGTACTTC.

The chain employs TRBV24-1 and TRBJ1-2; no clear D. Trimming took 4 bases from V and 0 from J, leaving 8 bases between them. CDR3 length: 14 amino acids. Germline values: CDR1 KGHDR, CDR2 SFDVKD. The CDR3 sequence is CATSEPTANYGYTF. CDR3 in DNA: TGTGCCACCAGTGAACCTACAGCTAACTATGGCTACACCTTC.

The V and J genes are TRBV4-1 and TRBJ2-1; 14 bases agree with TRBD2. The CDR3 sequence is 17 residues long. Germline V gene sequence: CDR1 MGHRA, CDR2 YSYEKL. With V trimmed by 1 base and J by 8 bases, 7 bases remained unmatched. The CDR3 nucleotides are TGCGCCAGCAGCCAAGTTGGGACTAGCGGGAGTCGGGATGAGCAGTTCTTC. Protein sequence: CASSQVGTSGSRDEQFF.

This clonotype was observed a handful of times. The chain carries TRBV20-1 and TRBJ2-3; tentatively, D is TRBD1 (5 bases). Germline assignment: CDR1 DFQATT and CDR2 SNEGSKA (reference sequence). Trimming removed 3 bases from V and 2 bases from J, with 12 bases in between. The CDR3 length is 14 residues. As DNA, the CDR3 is TGCAGTGCTAGTCAACAGGAGTACACAGATACGCAGTATTTT. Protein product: CSASQQEYTDTQYF.

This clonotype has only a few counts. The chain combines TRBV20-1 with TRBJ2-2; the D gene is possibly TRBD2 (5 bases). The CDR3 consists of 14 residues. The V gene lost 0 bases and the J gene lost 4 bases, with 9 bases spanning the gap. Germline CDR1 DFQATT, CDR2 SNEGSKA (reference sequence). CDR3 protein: CSARDLRGTGELFF. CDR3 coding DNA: TGCAGTGCTAGAGATCTTCGGGGCACCGGGGAGCTGTTTTTT.

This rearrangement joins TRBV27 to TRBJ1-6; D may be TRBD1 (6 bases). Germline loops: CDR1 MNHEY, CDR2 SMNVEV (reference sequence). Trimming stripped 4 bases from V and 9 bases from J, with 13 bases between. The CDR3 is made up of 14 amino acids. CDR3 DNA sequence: TGTGCCAGCAGTTCACAGGGTGGGAGTTCACCCCTCCACTTT. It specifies CASSSQGGSSPLHF.

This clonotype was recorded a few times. CDR3 nucleotide sequence: TGTGCCAGCAGTTTTCCGCAGGGCAGTTTGAACACCGGGGAGCTGTTTTTT. Translation gives CASSFPQGSLNTGELFF. The genes are TRBV12-3 or TRBV12-4 and TRBJ2-2, with D tentatively TRBD1 (5 bases). The CDR3 spans 17 residues. Trimming cost V 3 bases and J 1 base, with 15 bases left between them.

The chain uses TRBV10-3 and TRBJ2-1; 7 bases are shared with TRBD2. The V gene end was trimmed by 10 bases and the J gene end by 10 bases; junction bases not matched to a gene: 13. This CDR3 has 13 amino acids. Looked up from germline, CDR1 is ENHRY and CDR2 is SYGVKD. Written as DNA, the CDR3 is TGTGCCAGTAGCGGAGGGTCGGGAGGAGAGCAGTTCTTC. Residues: CASSGGSGGEQFF.

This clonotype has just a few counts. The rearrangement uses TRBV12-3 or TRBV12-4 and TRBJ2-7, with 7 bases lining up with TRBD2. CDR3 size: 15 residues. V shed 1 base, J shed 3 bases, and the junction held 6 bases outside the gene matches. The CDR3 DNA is TGTGCCAGCAGTTTAGTTGGCCCTAGCGGCTACGAGCAGTACTTC. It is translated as CASSLVGPSGYEQYF.

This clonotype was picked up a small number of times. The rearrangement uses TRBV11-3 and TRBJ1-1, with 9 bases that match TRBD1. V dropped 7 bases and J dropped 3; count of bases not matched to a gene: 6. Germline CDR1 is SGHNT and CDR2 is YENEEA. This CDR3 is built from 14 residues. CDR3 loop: CASNLQGADTEAFF. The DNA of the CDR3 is TGTGCCAGCAACCTACAGGGGGCGGACACTGAAGCTTTCTTT.

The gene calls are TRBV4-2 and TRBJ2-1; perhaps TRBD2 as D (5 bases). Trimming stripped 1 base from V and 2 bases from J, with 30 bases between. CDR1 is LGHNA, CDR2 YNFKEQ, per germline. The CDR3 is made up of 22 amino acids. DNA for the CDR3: TGTGCCAGCAGCCAAGTTTTCGTTATGGTCCGTATCAGGATAGCGACCTACAATGAGCAGTTCTTC. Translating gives CASSQVFVMVRIRIATYNEQFF.

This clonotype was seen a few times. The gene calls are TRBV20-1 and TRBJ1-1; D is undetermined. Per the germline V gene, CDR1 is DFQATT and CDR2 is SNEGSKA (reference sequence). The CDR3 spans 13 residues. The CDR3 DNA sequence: TGCAGCGTGCCCACTTTTCGTAACACTGAAGCTTTCTTT. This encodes CSVPTFRNTEAFF.

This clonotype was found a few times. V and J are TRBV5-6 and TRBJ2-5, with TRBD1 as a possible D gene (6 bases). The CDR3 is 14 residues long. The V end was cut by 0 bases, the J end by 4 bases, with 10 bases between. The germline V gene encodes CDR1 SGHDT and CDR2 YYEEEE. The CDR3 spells CASSLVQGRETQYF. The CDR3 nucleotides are TGTGCCAGCAGCTTGGTCCAGGGGAGAGAGACCCAGTACTTC.

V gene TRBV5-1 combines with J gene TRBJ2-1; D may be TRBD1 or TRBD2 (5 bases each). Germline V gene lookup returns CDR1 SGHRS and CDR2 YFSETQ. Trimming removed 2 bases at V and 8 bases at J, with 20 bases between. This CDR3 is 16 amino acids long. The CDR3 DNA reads TGCGCCAGCAGCTTCGCCTTAGGGACCACCGTCTATGAGCAGTTCTTC. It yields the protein CASSFALGTTVYEQFF.